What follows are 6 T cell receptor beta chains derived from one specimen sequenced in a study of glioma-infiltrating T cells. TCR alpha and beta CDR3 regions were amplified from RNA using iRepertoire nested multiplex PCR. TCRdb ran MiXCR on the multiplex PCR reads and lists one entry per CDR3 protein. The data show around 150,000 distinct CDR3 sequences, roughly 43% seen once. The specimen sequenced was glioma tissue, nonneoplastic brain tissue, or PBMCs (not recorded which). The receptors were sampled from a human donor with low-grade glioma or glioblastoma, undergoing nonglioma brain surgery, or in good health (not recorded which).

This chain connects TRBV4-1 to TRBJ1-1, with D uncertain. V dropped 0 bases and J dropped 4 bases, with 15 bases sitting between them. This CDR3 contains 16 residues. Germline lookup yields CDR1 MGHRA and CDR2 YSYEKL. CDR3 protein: CASSQDRWTTGTEAFF. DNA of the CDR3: TGCGCCAGCAGCCAAGATCGATGGACCACGGGCACTGAAGCTTTCTTT.

As DNA, the CDR3 is TGTGCCAGCAGTCTAGGACAGGGTGTTACACCCCTCCACTTT. Translated, it gives CASSLGQGVTPLHF. V and J are TRBV27 and TRBJ1-6; 8 bases match TRBD1. CDR1 is MNHEY, CDR2 SMNVEV, per germline (reference sequence). The CDR3 extends over 14 amino acids. Trimming at V came to 5 bases and at J to 11 bases, leaving 8 bases not matched to a gene.

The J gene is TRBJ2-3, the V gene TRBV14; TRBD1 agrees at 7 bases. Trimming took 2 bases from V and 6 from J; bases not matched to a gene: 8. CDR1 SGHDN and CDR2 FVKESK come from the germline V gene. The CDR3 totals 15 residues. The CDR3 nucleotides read TGTGCCAGCAGCCAAACACTTACAGGGGTCGATACGCAGTATTTT. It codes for CASSQTLTGVDTQYF.

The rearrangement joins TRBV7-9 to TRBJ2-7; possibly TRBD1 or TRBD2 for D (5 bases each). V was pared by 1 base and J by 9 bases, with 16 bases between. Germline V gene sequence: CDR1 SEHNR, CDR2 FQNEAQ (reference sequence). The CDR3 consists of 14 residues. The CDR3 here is CASSLGDVPYGQYF. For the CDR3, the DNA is TGTGCCAGCAGCTTAGGGGACGTCCCTTATGGGCAGTACTTC.

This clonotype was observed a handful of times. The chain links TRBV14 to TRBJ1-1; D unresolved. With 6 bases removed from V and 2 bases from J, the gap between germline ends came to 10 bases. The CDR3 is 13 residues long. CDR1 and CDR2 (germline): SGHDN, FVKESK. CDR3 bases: TGTGCCAGCAGTTACAGTCCAAACACTGAAGCTTTCTTT. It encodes CASSYSPNTEAFF.

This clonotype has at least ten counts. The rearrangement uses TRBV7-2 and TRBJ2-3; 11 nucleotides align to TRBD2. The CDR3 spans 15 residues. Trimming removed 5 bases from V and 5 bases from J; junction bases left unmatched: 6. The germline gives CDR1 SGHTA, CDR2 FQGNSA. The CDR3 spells CASSRSGTSGDTQYF. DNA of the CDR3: TGTGCCAGCAGCCGCTCCGGGACTAGCGGAGATACGCAGTATTTT.